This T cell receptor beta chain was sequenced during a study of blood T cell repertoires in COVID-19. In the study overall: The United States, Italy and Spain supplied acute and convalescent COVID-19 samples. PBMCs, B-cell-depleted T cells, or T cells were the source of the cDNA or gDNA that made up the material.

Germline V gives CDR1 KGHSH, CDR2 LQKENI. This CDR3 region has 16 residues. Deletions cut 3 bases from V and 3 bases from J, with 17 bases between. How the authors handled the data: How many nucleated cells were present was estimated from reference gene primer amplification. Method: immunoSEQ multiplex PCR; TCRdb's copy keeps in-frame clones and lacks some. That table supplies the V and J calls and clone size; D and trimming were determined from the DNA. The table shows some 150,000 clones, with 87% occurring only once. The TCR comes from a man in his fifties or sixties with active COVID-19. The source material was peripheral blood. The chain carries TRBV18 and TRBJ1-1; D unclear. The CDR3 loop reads CASSPRTRGSDTEAFF. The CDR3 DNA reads TGTGCCAGCTCACCTCGAACGAGAGGGAGCGACACTGAAGCTTTCTTT. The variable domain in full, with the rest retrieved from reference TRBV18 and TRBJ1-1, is NAGVMQNPRHLVRRRGQEARLRCSPMKGHSHVYWYRQLPEEGLKFMVYLQKENIIDESGMPKERFSAEFPKEGPSILRIQQVVRGDSAAYFCASSPRTRGSDTEAFFGQGTRLTVV.